Only a few counts were recorded for the clone carrying this T cell receptor beta chain. V was pared by 0 bases and J by 5 bases, with 8 bases between. Germline V CDR1 and CDR2: MNHEY, SVGAGI. This CDR3 contains 13 residues. The use of a sample-barcoded 5' primer and a J-beta primer mix characterized a second PCR of roughly 6 to 12 cycles. Each CDR3 protein gets one entry after TCRdb re-called the 5' RACE reads with MiXCR. The sample lists about 780,000 distinct CDR3 sequences; 20% to 30% were seen once. These data are taken from a study of blood T cells in healthy people across ages. These same data were also listed under a study on T cells of mothers and their children.

The chain joins TRBV6-5 to TRBJ2-7, with a weak D call TRBD2 (5 bases). The clonotype originates from a boy aged 5 to 17 in good health. The specimen sequenced was blood. CDR3 sequence (DNA): TGTGCCAGCAGTTACTCGCCCGGGGACGAGCAGTACTTC. Protein product: CASSYSPGDEQYF.